The clone carrying this TCR beta chain turned up a few times. Its cognate antigen is unknown. The data belong to a study of T cells in Graves' hyperthyroidism and ophthalmopathy. Over 18 months, lack of ophthalmopathy progression marked Graves' hyperthyroidism as stable. Study conclusions and caveats: Ophthalmopathy was separated from stable hyperthyroidism by a 13 V-J model. Most expanded thyroid clonotypes above 0.001 also appeared in blood. Progression to ophthalmopathy was predicted a median of about six months early.

The CDR3 regions of TCR beta were amplified from RNA transcripts. The TCR CDR3 was amplified in a first-round RT-PCR using the HTBI primer set. TCRdb re-derived calls from the multiplex PCR reads in MiXCR, one entry per CDR3 protein. The sample holds 340,000 or so distinct CDR3 sequences; 18% are singletons and the top ten take under 55%. The CDR3 is 15 amino acids. The trim removed 2 bases at V and 5 bases at J, leaving 5 bases unmatched. Germline V gives CDR1 DFQATT, CDR2 SNEGSKA (reference sequence). The gene calls are TRBV20-1 and TRBJ1-6; 8 positions match TRBD1. The source is a woman aged 50 to 60 with Graves' hyperthyroidism. Material for sequencing was blood. As DNA, the CDR3 is TGCAGTGCTAGACCCCGGACAGGGAATAATTCACCCCTCCACTTT. Its translation is CSARPRTGNNSPLHF.